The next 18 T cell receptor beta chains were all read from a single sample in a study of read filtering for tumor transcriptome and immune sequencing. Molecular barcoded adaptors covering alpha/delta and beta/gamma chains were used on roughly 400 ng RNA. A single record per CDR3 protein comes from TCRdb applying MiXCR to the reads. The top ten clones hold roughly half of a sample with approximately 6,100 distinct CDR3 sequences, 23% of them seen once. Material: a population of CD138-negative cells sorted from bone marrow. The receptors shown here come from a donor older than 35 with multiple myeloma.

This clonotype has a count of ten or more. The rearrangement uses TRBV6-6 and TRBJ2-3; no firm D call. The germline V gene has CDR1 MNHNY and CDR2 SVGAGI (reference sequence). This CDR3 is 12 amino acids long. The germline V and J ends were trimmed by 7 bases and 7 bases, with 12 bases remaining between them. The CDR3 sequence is CASTHEGYTQYF. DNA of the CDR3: TGTGCCAGCACCCACGAAGGTTATACGCAGTATTTT.

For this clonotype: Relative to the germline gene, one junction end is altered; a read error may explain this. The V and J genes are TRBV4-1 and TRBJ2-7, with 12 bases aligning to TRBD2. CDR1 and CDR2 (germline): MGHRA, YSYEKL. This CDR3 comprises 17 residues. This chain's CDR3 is CVSSQDGTSGRNNEQYF. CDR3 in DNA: TGCGTCAGCAGCCAAGATGGAACTAGCGGGAGGAACAACGAGCAATACTTC.

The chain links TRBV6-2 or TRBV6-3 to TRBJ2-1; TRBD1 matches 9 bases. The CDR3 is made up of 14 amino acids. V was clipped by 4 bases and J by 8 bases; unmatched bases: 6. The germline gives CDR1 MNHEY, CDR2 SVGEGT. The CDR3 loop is CASSCLRTGDEQFF. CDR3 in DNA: TGTGCCAGCAGTTGCTTGAGGACAGGGGATGAGCAGTTCTTC.

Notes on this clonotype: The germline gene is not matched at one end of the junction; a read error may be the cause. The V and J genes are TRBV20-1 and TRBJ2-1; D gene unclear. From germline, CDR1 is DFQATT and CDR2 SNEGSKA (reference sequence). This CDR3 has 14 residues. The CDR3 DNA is TGCAGTGCCCCGCCTCTGGCACTTACCAATGAGCAGTTCTTT. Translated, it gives CSAPPLALTNEQFF.

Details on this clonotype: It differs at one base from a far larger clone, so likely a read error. This CDR3 reads CASIKADHSYEQFF. CDR3 DNA sequence: TGTGCCAGCATCAAAGCGGACCACTCCTACGAGCAGTTCTTC. The V and J genes are TRBV5-4 and TRBJ2-1; D is possibly TRBD2 (5 bases). The CDR3 runs 14 residues. Germline V gene lookup returns CDR1 SGHNT and CDR2 YYREEE (reference sequence). Trimming cost V 6 bases and J 10 bases, with 20 bases left between them. The complete variable domain, with remaining parts taken from reference TRBV5-4 and TRBJ2-1, reads ETGVTQSPTHLIKTRGQQVTLRCSSQSGHNTVSWYQQALGQGPQFIFQYYREEENGRGNFPPRFSGLQFPNYSSELNVNALELDDSALYLCASIKADHSYEQFFGPGTRLTVL.

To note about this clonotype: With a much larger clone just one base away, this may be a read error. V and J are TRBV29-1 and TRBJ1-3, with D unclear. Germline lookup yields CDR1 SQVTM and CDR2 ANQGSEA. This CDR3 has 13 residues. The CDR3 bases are TGCAGCGTTGTTCCTGACTCTGGAAACACCGTATATTTT. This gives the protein CSVVPDSGNTVYF.

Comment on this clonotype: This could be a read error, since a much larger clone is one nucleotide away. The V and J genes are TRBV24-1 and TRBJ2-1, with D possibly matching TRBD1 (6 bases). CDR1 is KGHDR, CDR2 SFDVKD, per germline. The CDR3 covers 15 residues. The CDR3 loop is CATSDGQPGDNGQFF. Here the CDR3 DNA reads TGTGCCACCAGTGATGGACAGCCCGGGGATAATGGGCAGTTCTTC.

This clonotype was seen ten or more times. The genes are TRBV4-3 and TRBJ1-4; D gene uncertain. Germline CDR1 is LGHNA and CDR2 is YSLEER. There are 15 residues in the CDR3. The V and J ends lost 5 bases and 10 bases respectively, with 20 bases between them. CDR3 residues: CASSSVATASRKLFF. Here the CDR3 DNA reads TGCGCCAGCAGCTCGGTCGCAACAGCCTCCCGAAAACTGTTTTTT.

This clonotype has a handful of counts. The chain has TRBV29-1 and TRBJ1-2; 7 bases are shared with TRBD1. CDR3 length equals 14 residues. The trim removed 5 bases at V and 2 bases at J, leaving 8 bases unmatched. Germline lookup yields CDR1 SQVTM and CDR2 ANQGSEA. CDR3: CSVPSIQGNYGYTF. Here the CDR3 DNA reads TGCAGCGTTCCCTCGATACAGGGGAACTATGGCTACACCTTC.

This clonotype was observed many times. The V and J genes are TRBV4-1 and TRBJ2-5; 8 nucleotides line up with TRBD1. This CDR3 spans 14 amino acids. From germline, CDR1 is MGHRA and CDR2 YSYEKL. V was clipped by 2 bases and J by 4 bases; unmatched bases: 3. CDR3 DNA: TGCGCCAGCAGCCAATCCGGACAGGGAGAGACCCAGTACTTC. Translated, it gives CASSQSGQGETQYF.

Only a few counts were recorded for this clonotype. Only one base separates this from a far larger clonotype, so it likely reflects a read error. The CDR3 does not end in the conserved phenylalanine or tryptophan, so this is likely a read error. The CDR3 reads CASSQEAGGSDTQYL. The DNA of the CDR3 is TGCGCCAGCAGCCAAGAAGCGGGGGGATCAGATACGCAGTATCTT. The chain links TRBV4-1 to TRBJ2-3; 9 nucleotides agree with TRBD2. The CDR3 consists of 15 residues. The ends lost 0 bases at V and 4 bases at J; junction bases unmatched: 2. Germline V gene data show CDR1 as MGHRA and CDR2 as YSYEKL.

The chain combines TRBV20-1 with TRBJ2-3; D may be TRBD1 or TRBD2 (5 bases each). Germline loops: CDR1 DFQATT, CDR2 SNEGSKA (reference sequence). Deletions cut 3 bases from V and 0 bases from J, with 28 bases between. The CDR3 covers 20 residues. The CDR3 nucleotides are TGCAGTGCTAGCATACCCCGGGCCCATCATCGGGGCTCTAGCACAGATACGCAGTATTTT. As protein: CSASIPRAHHRGSSTDTQYF.

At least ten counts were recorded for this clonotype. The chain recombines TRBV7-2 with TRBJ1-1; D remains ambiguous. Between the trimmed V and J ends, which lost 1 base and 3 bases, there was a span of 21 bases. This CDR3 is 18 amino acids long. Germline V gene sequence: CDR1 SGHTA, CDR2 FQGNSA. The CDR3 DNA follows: TGTGCCAGCAGCTTAGAGGTATGGGTCAATGTGGAGGACACTGAAGCTTTCTTT. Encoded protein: CASSLEVWVNVEDTEAFF.

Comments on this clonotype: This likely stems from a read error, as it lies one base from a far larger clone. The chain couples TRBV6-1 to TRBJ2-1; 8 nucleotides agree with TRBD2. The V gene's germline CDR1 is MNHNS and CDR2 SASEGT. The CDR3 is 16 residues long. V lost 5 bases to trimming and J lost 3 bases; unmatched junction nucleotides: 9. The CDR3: CASSHVAGGFYNEQFF. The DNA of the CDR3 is TGTGCCAGCAGTCACGTGGCGGGGGGTTTCTACAATGAGCAGTTCTTC.

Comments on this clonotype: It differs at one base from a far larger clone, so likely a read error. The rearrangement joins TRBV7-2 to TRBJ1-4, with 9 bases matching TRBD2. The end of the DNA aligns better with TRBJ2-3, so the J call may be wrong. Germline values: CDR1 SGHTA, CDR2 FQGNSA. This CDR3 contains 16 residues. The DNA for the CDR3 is TGTGCCAGCAATCTTAGCGGGGGTCTAAGGGGGGATATGCAGTATTTT. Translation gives CASNLSGGLRGDMQYF.

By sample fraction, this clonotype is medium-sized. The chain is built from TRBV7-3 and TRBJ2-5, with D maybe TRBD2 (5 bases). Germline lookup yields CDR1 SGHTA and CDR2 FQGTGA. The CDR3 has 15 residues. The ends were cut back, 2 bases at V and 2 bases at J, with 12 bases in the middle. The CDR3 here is CASSLWPGEQETQYF. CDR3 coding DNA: TGTGCCAGCAGCTTATGGCCCGGGGAACAAGAGACCCAGTACTTC.

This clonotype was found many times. The CDR3 is CASSATGDTQYF. The CDR3 bases are TGTGCCAGCAGTGCGACAGGGGATACGCAGTATTTT. The chain is built from TRBV6-1 and TRBJ2-3; TRBD1 matches 7 bases. Germline V gene sequence: CDR1 MNHNS, CDR2 SASEGT. The CDR3 is made up of 12 amino acids. J gave up 6 bases and V 4 bases, and 1 base lay outside the gene matches.

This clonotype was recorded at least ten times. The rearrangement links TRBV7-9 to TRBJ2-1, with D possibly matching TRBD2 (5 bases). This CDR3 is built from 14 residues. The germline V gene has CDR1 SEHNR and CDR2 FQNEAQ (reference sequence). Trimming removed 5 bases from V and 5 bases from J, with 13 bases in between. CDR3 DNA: TGTGCCAGCAGCCTCACAGCGGCGGACAATGAGCAGTTCTTC. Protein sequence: CASSLTAADNEQFF.